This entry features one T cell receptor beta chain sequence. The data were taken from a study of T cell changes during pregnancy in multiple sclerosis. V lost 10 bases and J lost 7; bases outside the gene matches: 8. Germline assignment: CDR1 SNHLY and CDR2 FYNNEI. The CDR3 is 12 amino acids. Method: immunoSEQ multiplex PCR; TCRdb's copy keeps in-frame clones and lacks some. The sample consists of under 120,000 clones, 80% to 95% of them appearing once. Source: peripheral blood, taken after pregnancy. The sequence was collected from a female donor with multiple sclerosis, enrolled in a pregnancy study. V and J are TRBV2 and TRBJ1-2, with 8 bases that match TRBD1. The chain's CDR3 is CAISDREGGYTF. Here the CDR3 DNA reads TGTGCCATTTCGGACAGGGAAGGTGGCTACACCTTC.